This T cell receptor (beta chain) came from a study of blood T cell repertoires in COVID-19. Here immunoSEQ multiplex PCR was the method, and the copy in TCRdb shows in-frame clones only, minus some. The repertoire holds about 150,000 clones, with about 89% as singletons. V was trimmed by 5 bases and J by 3 bases, leaving 7 bases between them. Germline CDR1 and CDR2: SNHLY and FYNNEI. The CDR3 covers 13 residues. J is TRBJ2-2 and V is TRBV2; D gene uncertain. The sample consisted of peripheral blood. This clonotype was sampled from a man between 60 and 75 years old with active or convalescent COVID-19. Here the CDR3 reads CASSSRDTGELFF. Here the CDR3 DNA reads TGTGCCAGCAGTTCCCGGGACACCGGGGAGCTGTTTTTT.